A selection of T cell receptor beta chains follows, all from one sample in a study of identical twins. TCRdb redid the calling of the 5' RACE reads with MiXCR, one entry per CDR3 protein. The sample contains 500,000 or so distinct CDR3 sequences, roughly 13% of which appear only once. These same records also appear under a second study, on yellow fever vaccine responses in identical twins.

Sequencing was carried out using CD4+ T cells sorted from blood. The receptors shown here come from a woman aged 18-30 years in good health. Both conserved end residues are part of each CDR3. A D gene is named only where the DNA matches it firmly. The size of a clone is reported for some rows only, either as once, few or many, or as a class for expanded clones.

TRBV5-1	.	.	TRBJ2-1	CASSLEQGWGNEQFF	TGCGCCAGCAGCTTGGAACAGGGCTGGGGCAATGAGCAGTTCTTC
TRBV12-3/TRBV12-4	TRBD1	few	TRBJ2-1	CASRLRDSRLNEQFF	TGTGCCAGCAGACTCCGGGACAGTCGACTCAATGAGCAGTTCTTC
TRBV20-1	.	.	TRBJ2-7	CSAKHKVDYEQYF	TGCAGTGCAAAACATAAGGTCGATTACGAGCAGTACTTC
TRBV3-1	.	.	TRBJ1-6	CASRDTVAGNSPLHF	TGTGCCAGCAGAGACACCGTGGCGGGTAATTCACCCCTCCACTTT
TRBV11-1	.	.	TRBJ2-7	CASSWAISASSYEQYF	TGTGCCAGCAGCTGGGCCATTAGCGCTAGCTCCTACGAGCAGTACTTC
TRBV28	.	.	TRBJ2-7	CASSFPGLPYEQYF	TGTGCCAGCAGTTTCCCAGGGTTGCCCTACGAGCAGTACTTC
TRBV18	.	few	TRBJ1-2	CASSPLSGANYGYTF	TGTGCCAGCTCACCACTCTCGGGGGCTAACTATGGCTACACCTTC
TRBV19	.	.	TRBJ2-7	CASSRRGDEQYF	TGTGCCAGTAGTAGGCGCGGGGACGAGCAGTACTTC
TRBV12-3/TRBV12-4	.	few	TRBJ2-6	CASRTGVSGANVLTF	TGTGCCAGCCGTACGGGTGTCTCTGGGGCCAACGTCCTGACTTTC
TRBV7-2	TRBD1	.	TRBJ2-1	CASSLRGQGYNEQFF	TGTGCCAGCAGCTTAAGGGGGCAGGGGTACAATGAGCAGTTCTTC
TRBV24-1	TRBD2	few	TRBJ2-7	CATRYPSGSCYEQYF	TGTGCCACCAGATACCCCAGCGGGAGTTGCTACGAGCAGTACTTC
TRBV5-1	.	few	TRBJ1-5	CASSLEGKSNQPQHF	TGCGCCAGCAGCTTGGAAGGGAAAAGCAATCAGCCCCAGCATTTT
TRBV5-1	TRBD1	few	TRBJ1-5	CASSWGTGNQPQHF	TGCGCCAGCAGCTGGGGGACAGGAAATCAGCCCCAGCATTTT
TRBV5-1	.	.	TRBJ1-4	CASKPGTTNEKLFF	TGCGCCAGCAAACCCGGCACAACTAATGAAAAACTGTTTTTT
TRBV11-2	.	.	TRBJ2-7	CASSFLGYYEQYF	TGTGCCAGCAGCTTTCTAGGTTACTACGAGCAGTACTTC
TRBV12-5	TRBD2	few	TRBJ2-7	CASALGGGGIDEQYF	TGTGCTAGTGCCCTCGGGGGCGGGGGGATAGACGAGCAGTACTTC
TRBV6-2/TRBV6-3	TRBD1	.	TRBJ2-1	CASMGYQDRDGNEQFF	TGTGCCAGCATGGGGTATCAGGACAGGGATGGTAATGAGCAGTTCTTC
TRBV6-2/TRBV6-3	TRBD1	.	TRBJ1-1	CASTGQGAWGTEAFF	TGTGCCAGCACGGGACAGGGGGCATGGGGCACTGAAGCTTTCTTT
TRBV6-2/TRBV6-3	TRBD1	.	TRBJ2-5	CASRRGTGEETQYF	TGTGCCAGCAGAAGGGGGACAGGAGAAGAGACCCAGTACTTC
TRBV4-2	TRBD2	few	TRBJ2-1	CASSQDGTSGGFTLEQFF	TGTGCCAGCAGCCAAGACGGGACTAGCGGGGGGTTTACCCTTGAGCAGTTCTTC
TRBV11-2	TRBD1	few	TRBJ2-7	CASSFDRVGEQYF	TGTGCCAGCAGCTTTGACAGGGTAGGCGAGCAGTACTTC
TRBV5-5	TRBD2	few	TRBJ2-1	CASSLQAGTSSYNEQFF	TGTGCCAGCAGCTTACAAGCGGGGACTAGCTCCTACAATGAGCAGTTCTTC
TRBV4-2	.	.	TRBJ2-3	CASSQSRGTDTQYF	TGTGCCAGCAGCCAGAGCCGGGGCACAGATACGCAGTATTTT
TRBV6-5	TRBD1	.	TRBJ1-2	CASSYNRGGYTF	TGTGCCAGCAGTTACAACAGGGGCGGCTACACCTTC
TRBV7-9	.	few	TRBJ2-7	CASSFPPGEQYF	TGTGCCAGCAGCTTCCCTCCGGGGGAGCAGTACTTC
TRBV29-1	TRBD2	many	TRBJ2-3	CSVEGVSGRGTDTQYF	TGCAGCGTTGAAGGGGTTAGCGGGAGGGGTACAGATACGCAGTATTTT
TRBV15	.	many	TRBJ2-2	CATSRDLKSTGELFF	TGTGCCACCAGCAGAGATTTAAAAAGCACCGGGGAGCTGTTTTTT
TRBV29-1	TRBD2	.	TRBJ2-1	CSVELGSSGGKFQFF	TGCAGCGTTGAACTAGGGTCTAGCGGGGGCAAATTTCAGTTCTTC
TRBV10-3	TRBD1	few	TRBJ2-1	CAISERDRNNEQFF	TGTGCCATCAGTGAGCGGGACAGGAACAATGAGCAGTTCTTC
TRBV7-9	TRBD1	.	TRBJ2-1	CASSPPGQVYNEQFF	TGTGCCAGCAGCCCGCCGGGACAGGTCTACAATGAGCAGTTCTTC
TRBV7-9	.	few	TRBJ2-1	CATTAAGKYNEQFF	TGTGCCACTACCGCGGCGGGCAAATACAATGAGCAGTTCTTC
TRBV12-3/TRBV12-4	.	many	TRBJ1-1	CASSFGRDYSEAFF	TGTGCCAGCAGTTTCGGCAGGGATTACTCGGAAGCTTTCTTT
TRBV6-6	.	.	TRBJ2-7	CASSNLHEQYF	TGTGCCAGCTCAAACCTACACGAGCAGTACTTC
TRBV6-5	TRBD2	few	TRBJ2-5	CASSYGASGGETQYF	TGTGCCAGCAGTTATGGCGCTAGCGGGGGAGAGACCCAGTACTTC
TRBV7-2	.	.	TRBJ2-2	CASSFRVWARTGELFF	TGTGCCAGCAGCTTTCGTGTGTGGGCTCGGACCGGGGAGCTGTTTTTT
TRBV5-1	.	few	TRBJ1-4	CASSLNNEKLFF	TGCGCCAGCAGCTTGAATAATGAAAAACTGTTTTTT
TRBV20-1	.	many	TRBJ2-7	CSARGSGVGEQYF	TGCAGTGCTAGGGGTTCGGGAGTTGGCGAGCAGTACTTC
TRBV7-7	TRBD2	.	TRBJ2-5	CASSDGTKRGETQYF	TGTGCTAGCAGCGACGGGACTAAACGTGGGGAGACCCAGTACTTC
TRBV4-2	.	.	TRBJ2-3	CASSPLEGGRDTQYF	TGTGCCAGCAGCCCCCTAGAAGGGGGGAGGGATACGCAGTATTTT
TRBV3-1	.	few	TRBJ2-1	CASSQVSLYNEQFF	TGTGCCAGCAGCCAAGTTAGTCTCTACAATGAGCAGTTCTTC
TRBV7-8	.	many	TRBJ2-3	CASSFEVEDTQYF	TGTGCCAGCAGCTTCGAGGTGGAAGATACGCAGTATTTT
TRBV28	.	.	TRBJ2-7	CASTPVGVYEQYF	TGTGCCAGCACCCCCGTGGGGGTTTACGAGCAGTACTTC
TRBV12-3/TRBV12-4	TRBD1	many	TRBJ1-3	CASSPGQGAPGNTIYF	TGTGCCAGCAGTCCGGGACAGGGGGCGCCTGGAAACACCATATATTTT
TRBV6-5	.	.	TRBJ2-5	CASSSGHNLQETQYF	TGTGCCAGCAGTTCTGGACACAACCTCCAAGAGACCCAGTACTTC
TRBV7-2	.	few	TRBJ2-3	CASSVRLVSTDTQYF	TGTGCCAGCAGTGTGCGGTTGGTCAGCACAGATACGCAGTATTTT
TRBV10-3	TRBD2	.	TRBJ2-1	CAISSGNKPYNEQFF	TGTGCCATCAGTAGCGGGAATAAACCCTACAATGAGCAGTTCTTC
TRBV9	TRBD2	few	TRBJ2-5	CASSVASTGGMETQYF	TGTGCCAGCAGCGTAGCTAGTACGGGGGGGATGGAGACCCAGTACTTC
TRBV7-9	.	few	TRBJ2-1	CASSVQGLSYNEQFF	TGTGCCAGCAGCGTACAGGGATTATCCTACAATGAGCAGTTCTTC
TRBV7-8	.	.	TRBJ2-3	CASSFRAPTKNTQYF	TGTGCCAGCAGCTTTAGAGCACCAACCAAAAATACGCAGTATTTT
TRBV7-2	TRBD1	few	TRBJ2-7	CASRKSGGLTEQYF	TGTGCCAGCAGGAAATCAGGGGGCCTCACCGAGCAGTACTTC
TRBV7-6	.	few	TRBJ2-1	CASSGLGFDNEQFF	TGTGCCAGCAGCGGGCTCGGGTTCGACAATGAGCAGTTCTTC
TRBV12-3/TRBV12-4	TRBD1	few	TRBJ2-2	CASSLTGSSGELFF	TGTGCCAGCAGTTTGACAGGGTCTAGCGGGGAGCTGTTTTTT
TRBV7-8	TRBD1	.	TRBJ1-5	CASSLWYLQGDNQPQHF	TGTGCCAGCAGCTTATGGTACCTTCAGGGGGACAATCAGCCCCAGCATTTT
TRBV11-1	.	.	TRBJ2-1	CASSSSDYNEQFF	TGTGCCAGCAGCTCTAGCGATTACAATGAGCAGTTCTTC
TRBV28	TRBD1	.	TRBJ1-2	CASRPGGGNGYTF	TGTGCCAGCAGACCAGGAGGGGGCAATGGCTACACCTTC
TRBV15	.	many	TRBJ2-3	CATSRERRTRDTDTQYF	TGTGCCACCAGCAGAGAACGGAGGACCCGCGACACAGATACGCAGTATTTT
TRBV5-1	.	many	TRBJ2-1	CASTLSLVESYNEQFF	TGCGCCAGCACCTTAAGCCTTGTCGAGTCCTACAATGAGCAGTTCTTC
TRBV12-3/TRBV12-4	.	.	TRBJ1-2	CASSSRTRGLTNYGYTF	TGTGCCAGCAGTTCTCGGACACGGGGCCTCACTAACTATGGCTACACCTTC